Each of the 7 T cell receptor beta chains below was sequenced from the same sample in a study of somatic mutations in cytotoxic T cells in rheumatoid arthritis. The assay was immunoSEQ multiplex PCR, and TCRdb's table has in-frame clones only and misses some. The table lists about 14,000 clones, roughly 80% of them singletons. Material: CD8+ T cells sorted from blood. These TCRs come from an adult with rheumatoid arthritis.

The rearrangement links TRBV6-5 to TRBJ1-2, with a tentative D call TRBD1 (6 bases). The CDR3 length is 16 residues. The germline V gene encodes CDR1 MNHEY and CDR2 SVGAGI. Trimming pared 4 bases from V and 3 bases from J, leaving 18 bases between. The CDR3 DNA sequence: TGTGCCAGCAGTTCTACCCCAGGGGAGCGCTACTATGGCTACACCTTC. Amino acids: CASSSTPGERYYGYTF.

The chain employs TRBV7-9 and TRBJ2-1; 9 positions agree with TRBD2. V shed 1 base and J 8 bases; nucleotides not matched to a gene: 6. CDR3 length equals 15 residues. Germline loops: CDR1 SEHNR, CDR2 FQNEAQ (reference sequence). CDR3 DNA: TGTGCCAGCAGCTTAGTTTTAGCGGGGGATCATGAGCAGTTCTTC. This gives the protein CASSLVLAGDHEQFF.

In this sample, this clone turned up a few times. The V and J genes are TRBV6-1 and TRBJ1-1; D unclear. The CDR3 is 13 residues long. Germline assignment: CDR1 MNHNS and CDR2 SASEGT. The V and J ends lost 10 bases and 4 bases respectively, with 16 bases between them. CDR3 DNA: TGTGCCACCCTTTCTGGGCTAATCACTGAAGCTTTCTTT. This encodes CATLSGLITEAFF.

This sequence joins TRBV7-9 and TRBJ1-2, with 8 bases fitting TRBD1. The CDR3 has 15 residues. Germline CDR1 SEHNR, CDR2 FQNEAQ (reference sequence). V was pared by 1 base and J by 3 bases, with 4 bases of the junction left unmatched. In DNA, the CDR3 is TGTGCCAGCAGCTTAGGGCAGGGGGCGGACTATGGCTACACCTTC. Its protein is CASSLGQGADYGYTF.

V is TRBV28 and J is TRBJ1-3; D is unresolved. Between the trimmed V and J ends, which lost 3 bases and 2 bases, there was a span of 14 bases. The CDR3 runs 16 residues. Germline CDR1 reads MDHEN; CDR2 reads SYDVKM. CDR3 residues: CASSFQNGGPGNTIYF. CDR3 nucleotide sequence: TGTGCCAGCAGTTTCCAGAACGGTGGGCCTGGAAACACCATATATTTT.

This clone came up a few times. V and J are TRBV4-1 and TRBJ1-2, with a weak D call TRBD1 (5 bases). Germline lookup yields CDR1 MGHRA and CDR2 YSYEKL. The CDR3 totals 15 residues. V dropped 0 bases and J dropped 4 bases, with 12 bases sitting between them. CDR3 sequence: CASSQDSGQLYGYTF. CDR3 nucleotides: TGCGCCAGCAGCCAAGATTCGGGGCAGCTCTATGGCTACACCTTC.

The chain carries TRBV27 and TRBJ1-1; 8 bases align to TRBD1. J lost 4 bases, V lost 5 bases, and 9 bases had no gene match. The length of the CDR3 is 15 residues. CDR1 MNHEY and CDR2 SMNVEV come from the germline V gene (reference sequence). The CDR3 protein is CASSPWTGSGTEAFF. CDR3 bases: TGTGCCAGCAGTCCCTGGACAGGGTCGGGCACTGAAGCTTTCTTT.